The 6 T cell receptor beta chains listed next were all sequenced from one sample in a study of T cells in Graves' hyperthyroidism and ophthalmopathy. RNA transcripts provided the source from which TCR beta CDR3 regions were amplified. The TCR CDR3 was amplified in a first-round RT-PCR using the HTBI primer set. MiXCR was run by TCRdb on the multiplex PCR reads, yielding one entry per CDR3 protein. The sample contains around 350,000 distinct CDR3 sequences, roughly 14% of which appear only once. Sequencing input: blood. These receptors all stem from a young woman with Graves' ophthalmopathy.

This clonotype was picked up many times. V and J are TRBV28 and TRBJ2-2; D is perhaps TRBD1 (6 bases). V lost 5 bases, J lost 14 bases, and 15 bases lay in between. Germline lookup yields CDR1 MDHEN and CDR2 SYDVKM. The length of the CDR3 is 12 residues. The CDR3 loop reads CASSPRTEILFF. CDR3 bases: TGTGCCAGCAGTCCTCGGACAGAAATCCTGTTTTTT.

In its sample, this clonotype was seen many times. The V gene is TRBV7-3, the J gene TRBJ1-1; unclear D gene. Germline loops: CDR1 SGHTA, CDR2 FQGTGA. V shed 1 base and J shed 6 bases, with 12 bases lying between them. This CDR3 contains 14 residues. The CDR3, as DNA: TGTGCCAGCAGCTTAAGTGGTGGGTTTGCTGAAGCTTTCTTT. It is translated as CASSLSGGFAEAFF.

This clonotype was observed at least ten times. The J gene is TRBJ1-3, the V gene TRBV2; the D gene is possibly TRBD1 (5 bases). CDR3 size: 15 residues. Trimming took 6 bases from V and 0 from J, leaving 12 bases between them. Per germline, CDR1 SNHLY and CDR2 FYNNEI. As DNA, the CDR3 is TGTGCCAGCAGCCCTGACAGAAACTCTGGAAACACCATATATTTT. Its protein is CASSPDRNSGNTIYF.

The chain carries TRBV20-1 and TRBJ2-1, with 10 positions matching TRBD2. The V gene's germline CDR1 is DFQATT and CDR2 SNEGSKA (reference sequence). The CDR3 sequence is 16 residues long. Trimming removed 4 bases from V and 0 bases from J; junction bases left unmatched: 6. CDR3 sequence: CSATTSGVSSYNEQFF. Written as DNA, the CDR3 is TGCAGTGCTACAACTAGCGGGGTTAGCTCCTACAATGAGCAGTTCTTC.

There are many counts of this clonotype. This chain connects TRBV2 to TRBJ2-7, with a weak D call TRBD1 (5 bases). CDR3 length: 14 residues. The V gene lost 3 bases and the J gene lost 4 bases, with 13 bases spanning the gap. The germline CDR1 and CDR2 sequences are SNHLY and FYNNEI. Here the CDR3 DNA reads TGTGCCAGCAGTGAGGTGGGGCTTCCTTACGAGCAGTACTTC. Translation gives CASSEVGLPYEQYF.

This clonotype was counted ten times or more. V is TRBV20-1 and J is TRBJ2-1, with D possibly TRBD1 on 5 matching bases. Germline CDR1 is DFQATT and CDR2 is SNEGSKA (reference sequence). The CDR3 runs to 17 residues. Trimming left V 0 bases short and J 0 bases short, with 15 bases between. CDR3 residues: CSARDHLGRGSYNEQFF. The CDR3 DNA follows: TGCAGTGCTAGAGATCACCTGGGAAGGGGCTCCTACAATGAGCAGTTCTTC.